This TCR beta chain was documented in a study of CD8+ T cells in alopecia areata. About the study: After 6 to 18 months of tofacitinib, follow-up continued 6 months off drug. General study results and limits: Sharing of TCRs across patients appeared less clear than in mice, possibly for HLA-related reasons. Affected lesional scalp, above all in alopecia totalis/universalis, was more clonal than normal scalp.

Extracted from the samples, RNA was reverse transcribed into cDNA to serve as the sequencing template. The protocol was immunoSEQ multiplex PCR, while the TCRdb copy is restricted to in-frame clones and leaves out a portion. This table holds approximately 57,000 clones, over 95% found once. Those with alopecia areata gave lesional scalp punch biopsies and peripheral blood. Concerning this clone: Antigen unknown.

J lost 4 bases, V lost 3 bases, and 2 bases had no gene match. Germline CDR1 and CDR2: SQVTM and ANQGSEA. The CDR3 runs 14 residues. Material: CD8+ T cells sorted from blood, obtained at week 0. V is TRBV29-1 and J is TRBJ2-1; 11 bases agree with TRBD2. This TCR came from a human donor with alopecia areata. The CDR3 nucleotides are TGCAGCGTTGACGGGACTAGCGGTTACAATGAGCAGTTCTTC. Amino acid sequence: CSVDGTSGYNEQFF.